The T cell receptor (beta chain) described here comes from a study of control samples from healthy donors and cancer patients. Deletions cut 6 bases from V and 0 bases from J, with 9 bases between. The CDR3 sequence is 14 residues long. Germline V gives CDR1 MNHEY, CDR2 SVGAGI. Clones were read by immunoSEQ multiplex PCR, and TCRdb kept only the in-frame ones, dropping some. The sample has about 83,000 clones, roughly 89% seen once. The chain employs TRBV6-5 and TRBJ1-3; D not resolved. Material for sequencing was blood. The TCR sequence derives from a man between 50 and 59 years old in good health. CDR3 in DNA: TGTGCCAGCAGAACTTCCTTCTCTGGAAACACCATATATTTT. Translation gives CASRTSFSGNTIYF.